The rows below give T cell receptor beta chains drawn from one sample of a study of T cells after yellow fever vaccination. TCRdb redid the calling of the 5' RACE reads with MiXCR, one entry per CDR3 protein. Of just over 250,000 distinct CDR3 sequences in the sample, approximately 5.2% are singletons; the top ten hold under 3.5%. The starting material was CD4+ T cells sorted from PBMCs, obtained on the day of the yellow fever booster vaccination. Every receptor here comes from a man between 18 and 29 years old who received the YFV17D yellow fever vaccine. The CDR3 runs from the conserved cysteine through the conserved F or W. The D gene is left open where the match is weak. The size field is filled for only some rows; it gives once, few, many or a size class.

abundance	j_gene	d_gene	v_gene	CDR3aa	CDR3nt
many	TRBJ1-2	TRBD1	TRBV29-1	CSVAPRQGGNYGYTF	TGCAGCGTTGCCCCCCGACAGGGGGGTAACTATGGCTACACCTTC
NA	TRBJ1-3	TRBD1	TRBV5-1	CASTPAPTGAGRPGNTIYF	TGCGCCAGCACCCCGGCACCTACAGGGGCCGGCCGCCCTGGAAACACCATATATTTT
NA	TRBJ1-6	NA	TRBV11-2	CASSLDFSSSPLHF	TGTGCCAGCAGCTTAGATTTCAGCAGTTCACCCCTCCACTTT
NA	TRBJ2-3	NA	TRBV12-3/TRBV12-4	CASSPAGNTQYF	TGTGCCAGCAGTCCGGCCGGGAATACGCAGTATTTT
NA	TRBJ1-1	NA	TRBV6-2/TRBV6-3	CASSYSPGMNTEAFF	TGTGCCAGCAGTTACTCGCCGGGAATGAACACTGAAGCTTTCTTT
NA	TRBJ2-7	NA	TRBV5-1	CASSLALGVPYEQYF	TGCGCCAGCAGCTTGGCCTTAGGGGTCCCCTACGAGCAGTACTTC
NA	TRBJ1-2	TRBD1	TRBV7-9	CASSLGQGDYTF	TGTGCCAGCAGCTTGGGACAGGGCGACTACACCTTC
NA	TRBJ1-2	NA	TRBV6-6	CASSYSTPGRTF	TGTGCCAGCAGTTACTCGACCCCAGGGCGCACCTTC
NA	TRBJ2-3	NA	TRBV4-3	CASSLQQRTDTQYF	TGCGCCAGCAGCCTACAGCAGCGCACAGATACGCAGTATTTT
few	TRBJ1-5	TRBD1	TRBV18	CASSRQGTGASNQPQHF	TGTGCCAGCTCACGCCAAGGGACAGGGGCCAGCAATCAGCCCCAGCATTTT
few	TRBJ2-5	NA	TRBV10-3	CAISEFPREETQYF	TGTGCCATCAGTGAGTTCCCCCGGGAAGAGACCCAGTACTTC
few	TRBJ1-1	NA	TRBV24-1	CATQGHSNTEAFF	TGTGCCACACAAGGACACTCGAACACTGAAGCTTTCTTT
many	TRBJ1-1	NA	TRBV6-1	CASSAAGSNTEAFF	TGTGCCAGCAGTGCAGCCGGGAGTAACACTGAAGCTTTCTTT
many	TRBJ2-5	TRBD2	TRBV20-1	CSARDRVAGTPVAQYF	TGCAGTGCTAGAGATCGGGTAGCGGGCACTCCCGTGGCCCAGTACTTC
many	TRBJ2-3	NA	TRBV6-1	CATTWDTGTDTQYF	TGTGCCACCACTTGGGACACCGGCACAGATACGCAGTATTTT
many	TRBJ1-2	NA	TRBV12-3/TRBV12-4	CASSFKGIPGYTF	TGTGCCAGCAGTTTTAAGGGTATACCTGGCTACACCTTC
NA	TRBJ1-3	NA	TRBV19	CASSIAGSVSGNTIYF	TGTGCCAGTAGTATAGCTGGCAGTGTCTCTGGAAACACCATATATTTT
few	TRBJ2-4	NA	TRBV12-3/TRBV12-4	CASSLPGTKNIQYF	TGTGCCAGCAGTTTACCAGGGACCAAAAACATTCAGTACTTC
many	TRBJ2-4	NA	TRBV20-1	CSARGARGSPGNIQYF	TGCAGTGCTAGAGGGGCGAGGGGGTCCCCCGGAAACATTCAGTACTTC
NA	TRBJ1-2	NA	TRBV9	CASSVDQQGHGNGYTF	TGTGCCAGCAGCGTAGACCAACAGGGACACGGTAATGGCTACACCTTC
many	TRBJ2-3	NA	TRBV29-1	CSVEDHGSLRDTQYF	TGCAGCGTTGAAGATCATGGGTCATTAAGAGATACGCAGTATTTT
few	TRBJ1-1	NA	TRBV11-2	CASSLQGGATEAFF	TGTGCCAGCAGCTTACAAGGAGGTGCCACTGAAGCTTTCTTT
few	TRBJ2-3	NA	TRBV12-3/TRBV12-4	CASRITDTQYF	TGTGCCAGCAGGATCACAGATACGCAGTATTTT
NA	TRBJ1-1	NA	TRBV20-1	CSARQDRETEAFF	TGCAGTGCTCGACAGGACAGAGAAACTGAAGCTTTCTTT
NA	TRBJ2-2	NA	TRBV7-2	CASSLVVTANTGELFF	TGTGCCAGCAGCTTAGTTGTGACAGCGAACACCGGGGAGCTGTTTTTT
few	TRBJ2-2	NA	TRBV5-4	CASSRRDSVAGELFF	TGTGCCAGCAGCCGGAGGGACAGTGTGGCCGGGGAGCTGTTTTTT
many	TRBJ2-2	NA	TRBV20-1	CSATGTRNTGELFF	TGCAGTGCTACAGGGACCAGGAACACCGGGGAGCTGTTTTTT
few	TRBJ1-2	NA	TRBV4-3	CASSQGQGLGYTF	TGCGCCAGCAGCCAAGGGCAGGGCCTTGGCTACACCTTC
few	TRBJ2-1	TRBD1	TRBV7-2	CASSRSGTGVWNEQFF	TGTGCCAGCAGCCGATCCGGGACAGGGGTTTGGAATGAGCAGTTCTTC
few	TRBJ1-6	NA	TRBV7-9	CASSPGQVAGPNSPLHF	TGTGCCAGCAGCCCCGGCCAAGTTGCGGGCCCGAATTCACCCCTCCACTTT
many	TRBJ2-1	NA	TRBV29-1	CSVETNNEQFF	TGCAGCGTTGAGACCAACAATGAGCAGTTCTTC
many	TRBJ1-2	NA	TRBV10-3	CAISTLTEVDGYTF	TGTGCCATCAGCACCCTGACAGAAGTGGATGGCTACACCTTC
NA	TRBJ2-7	TRBD1	TRBV30	CAWRPTGGDQYF	TGTGCCTGGAGACCGACAGGGGGCGACCAGTACTTC
NA	TRBJ2-7	NA	TRBV18	CASSPGGGEQYF	TGTGCCAGCTCACCAGGGGGTGGCGAGCAGTACTTC
few	TRBJ2-1	NA	TRBV7-2	CASSFGDEQFF	TGTGCCAGCAGCTTCGGGGATGAGCAGTTCTTC
many	TRBJ2-3	NA	TRBV5-1	CASSSGREDTQYF	TGCGCCAGCAGCAGCGGACGAGAGGATACGCAGTATTTT
NA	TRBJ1-3	NA	TRBV10-3	CAISAFTGHTIYF	TGTGCCATCAGTGCTTTTACTGGGCACACCATATATTTT
NA	TRBJ2-7	NA	TRBV5-6	CASTRGGVSYEQYF	TGTGCCAGCACCCGAGGGGGAGTTTCCTACGAGCAGTACTTC
many	TRBJ2-3	NA	TRBV9	CASSVVGGTDTQYF	TGTGCCAGCAGCGTAGTTGGGGGCACAGATACGCAGTATTTT
few	TRBJ1-5	NA	TRBV6-5	CASSYSSAQPQHF	TGTGCCAGCAGTTACTCGAGCGCCCAGCCCCAGCATTTT